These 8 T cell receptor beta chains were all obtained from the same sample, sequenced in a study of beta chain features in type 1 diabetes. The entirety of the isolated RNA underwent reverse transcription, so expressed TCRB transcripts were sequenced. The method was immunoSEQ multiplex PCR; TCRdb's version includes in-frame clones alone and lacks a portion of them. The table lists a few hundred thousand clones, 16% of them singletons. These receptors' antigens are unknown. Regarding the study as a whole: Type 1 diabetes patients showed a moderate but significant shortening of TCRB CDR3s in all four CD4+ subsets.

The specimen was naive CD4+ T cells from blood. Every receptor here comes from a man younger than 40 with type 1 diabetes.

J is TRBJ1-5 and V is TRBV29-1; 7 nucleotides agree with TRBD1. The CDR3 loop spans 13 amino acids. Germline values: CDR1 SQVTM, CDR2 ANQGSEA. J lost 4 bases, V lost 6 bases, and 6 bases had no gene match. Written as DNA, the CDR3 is TGCAGCGTCCTCGGACAGGCAAATCAGCCCCAGCATTTT. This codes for CSVLGQANQPQHF.

The CDR3 reads CASSADRTDTQYF. The CDR3 bases are TGTGCCAGCAGCGCAGACCGCACAGATACGCAGTATTTT. The chain carries TRBV7-3 and TRBJ2-3; D gene unclear. Germline V gene data show CDR1 as SGHTA and CDR2 as FQGTGA. This CDR3 region has 13 residues. V was cut by 5 bases and J by 1 base, with 7 bases left in between.

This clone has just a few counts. The CDR3 nucleotides read TGCAGCGTTGGACCCAGGGATACGCAGTATTTT. This encodes CSVGPRDTQYF. The chain carries TRBV29-1 and TRBJ2-3; D uncertain. V was trimmed by 4 bases and J by 6 bases, leaving 8 bases between them. The CDR3 consists of 11 residues. Germline values: CDR1 SQVTM, CDR2 ANQGSEA.

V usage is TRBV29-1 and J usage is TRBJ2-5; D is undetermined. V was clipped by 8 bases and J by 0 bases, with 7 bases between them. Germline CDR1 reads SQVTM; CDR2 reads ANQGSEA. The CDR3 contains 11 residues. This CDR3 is CSSHDQETQYF. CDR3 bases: TGCAGCTCCCACGACCAAGAGACCCAGTACTTC.

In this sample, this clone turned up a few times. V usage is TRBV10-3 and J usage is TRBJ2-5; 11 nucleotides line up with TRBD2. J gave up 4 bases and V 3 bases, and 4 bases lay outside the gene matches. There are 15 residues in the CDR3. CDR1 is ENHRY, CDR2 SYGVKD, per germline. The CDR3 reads CAISDVLAGGETQYF. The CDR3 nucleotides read TGTGCCATCAGTGATGTCCTAGCGGGAGGAGAGACCCAGTACTTC.

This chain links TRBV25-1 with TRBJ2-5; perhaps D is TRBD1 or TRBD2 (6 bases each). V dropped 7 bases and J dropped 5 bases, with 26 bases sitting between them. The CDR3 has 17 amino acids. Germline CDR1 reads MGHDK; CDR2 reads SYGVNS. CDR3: CASTLGGNSPRGETQYF. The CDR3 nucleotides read TGTGCCAGCACCCTTGGAGGGAACAGTCCGAGGGGGGAGACCCAGTACTTC.

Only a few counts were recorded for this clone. The CDR3 region has the DNA TGTGCCATCGGACTAGCAGGGCAAGAGACCCAGTACTTC. This sequence encodes CAIGLAGQETQYF. The chain couples TRBV10-3 to TRBJ2-5; 8 nucleotides match TRBD2. Germline V gene lookup returns CDR1 ENHRY and CDR2 SYGVKD. The CDR3 is made up of 13 amino acids. Losses at the gene ends were 8 bases for V and 2 bases for J; bases not matched to a gene: 4.

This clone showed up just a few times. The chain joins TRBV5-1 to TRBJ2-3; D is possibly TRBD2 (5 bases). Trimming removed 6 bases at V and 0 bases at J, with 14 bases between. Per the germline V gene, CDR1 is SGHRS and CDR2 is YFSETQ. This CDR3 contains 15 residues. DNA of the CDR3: TGCGCCAGCATAGAACGGGGAACTAGCACAGATACGCAGTATTTT. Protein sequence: CASIERGTSTDTQYF.